These 8 T cell receptor beta chains were all obtained from the same sample, sequenced in a study of CD4+ T cells in melanoma. The repertoire was sequenced with immunoSEQ multiplex PCR; TCRdb's copy has only in-frame clones and lacks some. The sample has about 9,900 clones; roughly 62% are singletons. Sequencing was carried out using cells from a culture (not recorded whether cultured in vitro). Receptors were obtained from a human donor with melanoma.

The CDR3 coding sequence is TGTGCCAGCAGCCGAGCTGCGGGGACTGAAGCTTTCTTT. Its protein is CASSRAAGTEAFF. The V and J genes are TRBV7-9 and TRBJ1-1; D not resolved. The ends were cut back, 5 bases at V and 5 bases at J, with 12 bases in the middle. CDR3 length equals 13 residues. Per germline, CDR1 SEHNR and CDR2 FQNEAQ (reference sequence).

The rearrangement uses TRBV7-2 and TRBJ1-5; D gene unclear. Germline CDR1 SGHTA, CDR2 FQGNSA. Trimming took off 5 bases at V and 1 base at J, with 21 bases between the two ends. The CDR3 sequence is 18 residues long. The CDR3 region is CASSRILGSSGSNQPQHF. The CDR3 DNA sequence: TGTGCCAGCAGCCGAATCCTAGGGTCCTCGGGGAGCAATCAGCCCCAGCATTTT. The whole variable domain, remainder taken from reference TRBV7-2 and TRBJ1-5, is GAGVSQSPSNKVTEKGKDVELRCDPISGHTALYWYRQSLGQGLEFLIYFQGNSAPDKSGLPSDRFSAERTGGSVSTLTIQRTQQEDSAVYLCASSRILGSSGSNQPQHFGDGTRLSIL.

This chain uses TRBV7-9 with TRBJ2-3; D is possibly TRBD1 (6 bases). The CDR3 consists of 15 residues. Germline CDR1 and CDR2: SEHNR and FQNEAQ (reference sequence). V gave up 5 bases and J gave up 6 bases, with 18 bases separating them. This CDR3 reads CASSVGAGVWDTQYF. CDR3 DNA sequence: TGTGCCAGCAGCGTGGGGGCGGGTGTTTGGGATACGCAGTATTTT.

This rearrangement joins TRBV6-1 to TRBJ1-4, with 7 bases that match TRBD1. Germline trimming cut 4 bases from V and 3 bases from J; bases unmatched to any gene: 17. The CDR3 is 19 amino acids. CDR1 is MNHNS and CDR2 is SASEGT in the germline V gene. CDR3 amino acids: CASSGDRVSFSTANEKLFF. CDR3 nucleotide sequence: TGTGCCAGCAGTGGTGACAGGGTTTCGTTTTCGACGGCTAATGAAAAACTGTTTTTT.

This chain joins TRBV7-6 and TRBJ1-3; no clear D gene. CDR1 is SGHVS and CDR2 is FNYEAQ in the germline V gene. Trimming left V 5 bases short and J 0 bases short, with 14 bases between. This CDR3 is built from 16 residues. CDR3 region: CASSATRVSSGNTIYF. CDR3 DNA: TGTGCCAGCAGCGCCACTCGAGTAAGCTCTGGAAACACCATATATTTT.

This sequence joins TRBV7-2 and TRBJ1-3, with D unclear. Germline loops: CDR1 SGHTA, CDR2 FQGNSA. This CDR3 is 17 amino acids long. V lost 1 base, J lost 0 bases, and 13 bases lay in between. CDR3 protein: CASSLVGTANSGNTIYF. The CDR3 nucleotides are TGTGCCAGCAGCTTAGTGGGAACTGCGAACTCTGGAAACACCATATATTTT.

This rearrangement joins TRBV27 to TRBJ2-7; D is unresolved. V dropped 2 bases and J dropped 2 bases, with 13 bases sitting between them. The CDR3 consists of 15 residues. Germline V gene data show CDR1 as MNHEY and CDR2 as SMNVEV (reference sequence). The CDR3 coding sequence is TGTGCCAGCAGTTTAAAGGGCTTAGGAACCTACGAGCAGTACTTC. It yields the protein CASSLKGLGTYEQYF.

This sequence joins TRBV11-3 and TRBJ2-3; 11 bases are a match to TRBD1. The V gene's germline CDR1 is SGHNT and CDR2 YENEEA. After removal of 1 base from V and 6 bases from J, the junction contained 12 bases not matched to a gene. This CDR3 contains 18 residues. DNA for the CDR3: TGTGCCAGCAGCTTAGTTCCTCCGGGACAGGGGGGATTGGATACGCAGTATTTT. Protein sequence: CASSLVPPGQGGLDTQYF.